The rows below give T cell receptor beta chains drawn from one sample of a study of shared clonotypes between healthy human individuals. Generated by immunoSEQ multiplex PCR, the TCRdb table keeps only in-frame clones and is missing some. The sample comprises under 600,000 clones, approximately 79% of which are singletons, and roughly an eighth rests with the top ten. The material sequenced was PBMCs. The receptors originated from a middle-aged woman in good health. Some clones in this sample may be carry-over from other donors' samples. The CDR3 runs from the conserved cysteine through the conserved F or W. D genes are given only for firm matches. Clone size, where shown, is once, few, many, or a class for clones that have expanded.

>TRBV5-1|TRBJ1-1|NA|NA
TGCGCCAGCAGCTTGACAGGGTTGGAAACTGAAGCTTTCTTT
CASSLTGLETEAFF
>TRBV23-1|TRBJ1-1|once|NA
TGCGCCAGCAGTCAATCGCAAGGACAGCCTCTGAACACTGAAGCTTTCTTT
CASSQSQGQPLNTEAFF
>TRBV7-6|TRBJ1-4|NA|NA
TGTGCCAGCAGCTTAGCGGGGGGGGGTCGTCATAATGAAAAACTGTTTTTT
CASSLAGGGRHNEKLFF
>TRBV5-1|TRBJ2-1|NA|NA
TGCGCCAGCAGCTTGGATGCGGGATCCTACAATGAGCAGTTCTTC
CASSLDAGSYNEQFF
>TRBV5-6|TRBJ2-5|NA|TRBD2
TGTGCCAGCAGCGAGCTTAGCGGGAGTGAGACCCAGTACTTC
CASSELSGSETQYF
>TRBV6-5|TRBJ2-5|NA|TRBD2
TGTGCCAGCACCAAGGGCGGGAGCCCGACCCAGTACTTC
CASTKGGSPTQYF
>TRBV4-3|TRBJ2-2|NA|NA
TGCGCCAGCAGCCAAGATGGTAGGACCACCGGGGAGCTGTTTTTT
CASSQDGRTTGELFF
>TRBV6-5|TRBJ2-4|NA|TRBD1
TGTGCCAGCAGACCGGGACAGGGGTGGGACATTCAGTACTTC
CASRPGQGWDIQYF
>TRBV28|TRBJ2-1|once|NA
TGTGCCAGCAGCCTAAGCAGGAATGAGCAGTTCTTC
CASSLSRNEQFF
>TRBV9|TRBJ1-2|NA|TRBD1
TGTGCCAGCAGCGTAGATGACAGGGGATATGGCTACACCTTC
CASSVDDRGYGYTF
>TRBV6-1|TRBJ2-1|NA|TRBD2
TGTGCCAGCATAACTAGCGGGAGGCCCCCGGATGAGCAGTTCTTC
CASITSGRPPDEQFF
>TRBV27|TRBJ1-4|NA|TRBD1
TGTGCCAGCAGTTTATCGAAGGACAGGGGGCTCGTAACTAATGAAAAACTGTTTTTT
CASSLSKDRGLVTNEKLFF
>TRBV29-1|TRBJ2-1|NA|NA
TGCAGCGCCCTGTCTCGGGGGCGAGACAATGAGCAGTTCTTC
CSALSRGRDNEQFF
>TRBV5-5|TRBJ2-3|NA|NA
TGTGCCAGCAGCTTGGCTGGCCCAGGTACGCAGTATTTT
CASSLAGPGTQYF
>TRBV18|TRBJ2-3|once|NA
TGTGCCAGCTCAACCCAGGAGGAAGATACGCAGTATTTT
CASSTQEEDTQYF
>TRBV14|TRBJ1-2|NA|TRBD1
TGTGCCAGCAGTATCGGACAGGGGGTCTCCGATGGCTACACCTTC
CASSIGQGVSDGYTF
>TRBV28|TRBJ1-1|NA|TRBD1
TGTGCCAGCACCCTCTGGACAGGGGAGAATGAAGCTTTCTTT
CASTLWTGENEAFF
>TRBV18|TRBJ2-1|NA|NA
TGTGCCAGCCCACCGGAAGCAGGGGCGGACAATGAGCAGTTCTTC
CASPPEAGADNEQFF
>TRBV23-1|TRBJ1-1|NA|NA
TGCGCCAGCAGTCAATCGATGGTAAAGGGGGGGAACACTGAAGCTTTCTTT
CASSQSMVKGGNTEAFF
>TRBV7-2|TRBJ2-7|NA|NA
TGTGCCAGCAGCCCAAGGAGCGAGAGCTCCTACGAGCAGTACTTC
CASSPRSESSYEQYF
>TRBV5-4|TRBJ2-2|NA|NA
TGTGCCAGCAACGACAAGCTGAACACCGGGGAGCTGTTTTTT
CASNDKLNTGELFF
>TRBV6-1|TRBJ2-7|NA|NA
TGTGCCAGCAGAACGTCAGGCCACGAGCAGTACTTC
CASRTSGHEQYF
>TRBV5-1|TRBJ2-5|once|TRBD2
TGCGCCAGCAGCTTCCCTAGCGGCCAAGAGACCCAGTACTTC
CASSFPSGQETQYF
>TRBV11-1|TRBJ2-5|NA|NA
TGTGCCAGCAGCTTAGGCGTCACGATTGAGACCCAGTACTTC
CASSLGVTIETQYF
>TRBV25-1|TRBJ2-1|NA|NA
TGTGCCAGCAGTGAATGGGGCCGAAATGAGCAGTTCTTC
CASSEWGRNEQFF
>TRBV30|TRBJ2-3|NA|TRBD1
TGTGCCTGGACTTTAGGGGGCCCGACAGATACGCAGTATTTT
CAWTLGGPTDTQYF
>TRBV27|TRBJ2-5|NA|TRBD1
TGTGCCAGCAGTCCCCGACAGGGCCAAGAGACCCAGTACTTC
CASSPRQGQETQYF
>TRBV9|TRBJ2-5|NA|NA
TGTGCCAGCAGCCTCCTAGGTGGGGGAGTTGGTGAGACCCAGTACTTC
CASSLLGGGVGETQYF
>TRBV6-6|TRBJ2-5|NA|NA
TGTGCCAGCAATTCCGTGGGCCACCAAGAGACCCAGTACTTC
CASNSVGHQETQYF
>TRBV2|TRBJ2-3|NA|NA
TGTGCCACGGGTGAAGGGGCTGGAGATACGCAGTATTTT
CATGEGAGDTQYF
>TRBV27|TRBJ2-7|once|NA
TGTGCCAGCAGTTTAGGCAGTCATCCAAGCTACGAGCAGTACTTC
CASSLGSHPSYEQYF
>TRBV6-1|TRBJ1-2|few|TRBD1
TGTGCCAGCAGTGAAGAATCAGGGGGTGTCGGTGGCTACACCTTC
CASSEESGGVGGYTF
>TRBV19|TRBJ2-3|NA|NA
TGTGCCAGTAGTATTACTAACCCGAGCACAGATACGCAGTATTTT
CASSITNPSTDTQYF
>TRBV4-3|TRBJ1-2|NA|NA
TGCGCCAGCAGCCAAGAGTACAGGGCTGTTTACGGCTACACCTTC
CASSQEYRAVYGYTF
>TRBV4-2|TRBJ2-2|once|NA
TGTGCCAGCAGCCAAGCGGGCGACACCGGGAAGCTGTTTTTT
CASSQAGDTGKLFF
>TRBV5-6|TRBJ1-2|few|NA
TGTGCCAGCAGCTTGGTAACCGGCTATGGCTACACCTTC
CASSLVTGYGYTF
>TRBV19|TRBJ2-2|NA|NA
TGTGCCAGTAGTCCACGGACCGGGGAGCTGTTTTTT
CASSPRTGELFF
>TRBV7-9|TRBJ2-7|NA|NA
TGTGCCAGCAGCTTAGGCGGGGCGAGCTCCTACGAGCAGTACTTC
CASSLGGASSYEQYF
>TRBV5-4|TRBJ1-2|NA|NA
TGTGCCAGCAGCTTGGAAGGCGGTTATGGCTACACCTTC
CASSLEGGYGYTF
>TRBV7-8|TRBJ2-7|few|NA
TGTGCCAGCAGCCCCCGGGTCCTCTCCTACGAGCAGTACTTC
CASSPRVLSYEQYF
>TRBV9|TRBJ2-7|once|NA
TGTGCCAGCAGCCCCAGGGGTGACTACTCGATCGACTACGAGCAGTACTTC
CASSPRGDYSIDYEQYF
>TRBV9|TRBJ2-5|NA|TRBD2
TGTGCCAGCAGCGTAGCACCTAGCGGGAGGGGGACCCAGTACTTC
CASSVAPSGRGTQYF
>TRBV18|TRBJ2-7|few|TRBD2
TGTGCCAGCTCACCACCCCTAGCGGGAGCTCACGAGCAGTACTTC
CASSPPLAGAHEQYF
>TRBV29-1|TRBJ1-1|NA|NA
TGCAGCGTTGGGGCGGGTTGGGGTATGAACACTGAAGCTTTCTTT
CSVGAGWGMNTEAFF
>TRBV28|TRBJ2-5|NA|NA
TGTGCCAGCAGTTTATACGCGGGGGCGAGGGAGACCCAGTACTTC
CASSLYAGARETQYF
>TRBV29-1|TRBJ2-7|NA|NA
TGCAGCGTCATCCCGGGATGGCAGTTCTCCTACGAGCAGTACTTC
CSVIPGWQFSYEQYF
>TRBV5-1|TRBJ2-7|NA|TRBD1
TGCGCCAGCAGCGCCGCAGGGGGTAACGTCTACGAGCAGTACTTC
CASSAAGGNVYEQYF
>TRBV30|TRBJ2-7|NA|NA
TGTGCCTCGGCAGGGGAATACTACGAGCAGTACTTC
CASAGEYYEQYF
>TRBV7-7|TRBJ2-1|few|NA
TGTGCTAGCAGCCCCGTCGTCGGGGGCGGAGGGTCCTACAATGAGCAGTTCTTC
CASSPVVGGGGSYNEQFF
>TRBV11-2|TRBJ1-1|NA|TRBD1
TGTGCCAGCAGCCCTGGGACAGGGGTGGGAGCTTTCTTT
CASSPGTGVGAFF
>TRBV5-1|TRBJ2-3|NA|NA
TGCGCCAGCAGCCAAGGAGGGTACGCAGATACGCAGTATTTT
CASSQGGYADTQYF
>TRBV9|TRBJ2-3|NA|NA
TGTGCCAGCAGCGTAGCAGACACAGATACGCAGTATTTT
CASSVADTDTQYF
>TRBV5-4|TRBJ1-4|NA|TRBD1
TGTGCCAGCAGCTCAAGGGGGCTGGGTAATGAAAAACTGTTTTTT
CASSSRGLGNEKLFF